The 6 T cell receptor beta chains listed next were all sequenced from one sample in a study of blood T cell repertoires in COVID-19. Clones were sequenced by immunoSEQ multiplex PCR, and TCRdb holds only the in-frame ones, with some missing. This table has 200,000 or so clones, about 80% appearing once. Sequenced sample: PBMCs or T cells enriched from blood (not recorded which). The source is a man between 35 and 55 years old who had recovered from COVID-19.

The chain combines TRBV18 with TRBJ1-3; possible D gene TRBD1, 5 bases. This CDR3 region has 14 residues. CDR1 and CDR2 from the germline V gene are KGHSH and LQKENI. V shed 3 bases and J shed 1 base, with 7 bases lying between them. CDR3 DNA sequence: TGTGCCAGCTCACCCGGGGGTTCTGGAAACACCATATATTTT. Its protein is CASSPGGSGNTIYF.

CDR3 amino acids: CASSREAGANQPQHF. As DNA, the CDR3 is TGTGCCAGCAGTCGAGAGGCGGGGGCAAATCAGCCCCAGCATTTT. V gene TRBV6-5 combines with J gene TRBJ1-5; D may be TRBD1 (6 bases). There are 15 residues in the CDR3. Germline V gene sequence: CDR1 MNHEY, CDR2 SVGAGI. The V end was cut by 5 bases, the J end by 4 bases, with 15 bases between.

CDR3 coding DNA: TGTGCCAGCAGTCGGACAGGTCGGGGTTGGAGCAATCAGCCCCAGCATTTT. Protein product: CASSRTGRGWSNQPQHF. The rearrangement uses TRBV6-6 and TRBJ1-5, with 7 nucleotides matching TRBD1. The V segment lost 5 bases and the J segment 1 base; nucleotides outside the gene matches: 11. Looked up from germline, CDR1 is MNHNY and CDR2 is SVGAGI (reference sequence). The CDR3 covers 17 residues.

The V gene is TRBV5-1, the J gene TRBJ2-3; 8 nucleotides align to TRBD2. This CDR3 contains 16 residues. Per germline, CDR1 SGHRS and CDR2 YFSETQ. After removal of 6 bases from V and 1 base from J, the junction contained 10 bases not matched to a gene. CDR3 bases: TGCGCCAGCACCCTGGGCGGGGGGCTACGCACAGATACGCAGTATTTT. It is translated as CASTLGGGLRTDTQYF.

The chain combines TRBV9 with TRBJ2-7, with TRBD2 matching 8 bases. Germline lookup yields CDR1 SGDLS and CDR2 YYNGEE. J was trimmed by 1 base and V by 2 bases; bases with no gene match: 5. This CDR3 spans 15 amino acids. The CDR3 reads CASSVGSGESYEQYF. Here the CDR3 DNA reads TGTGCCAGCAGCGTCGGTAGCGGGGAGTCCTACGAGCAGTACTTC.

The CDR3: CASSFVRQGSYEQYF. The DNA for the CDR3 is TGTGCCAGCAGCTTTGTGAGACAGGGATCCTACGAGCAGTACTTC. The chain carries TRBV7-2 and TRBJ2-7; 7 bases match TRBD1. The CDR3 extends over 15 amino acids. The trim removed 3 bases at V and 1 base at J, leaving 6 bases unmatched. CDR1 is SGHTA and CDR2 is FQGNSA in the germline V gene.